A selection of T cell receptor beta chains follows, all from one sample in a study of blood T cells in healthy people across ages. In TCRdb, the 5' RACE reads were re-called with MiXCR into one record per CDR3 protein. This table has about 570,000 distinct CDR3 sequences, about 27% appearing once. These same records also appear under a second study, on T cells of mothers and their children.

The specimen was blood. The receptors come from a boy aged 2 to 10 in good health. Each CDR3 is given with its conserved first and last residue. D genes are given only for firm matches. Expanded clones are given a class, and other clones once, few, many or no size at all.

TRBV7-9,TRBJ1-4,.,few,TGTGCCAGCAGCTCCCAAGGTTTAAATGAAAAACTGTTTTTT,CASSSQGLNEKLFF
TRBV7-9,TRBJ2-5,.,few,TGTGCCAGCAGCACCACGACAGGTACAAGGTTACCTCAAGAGACCCAGTACTTC,CASSTTTGTRLPQETQYF
TRBV12-3/TRBV12-4,TRBJ2-3,.,.,TGTGCCAGCAGTTTATCGGGGTTAGCAGATACGCAGTATTTT,CASSLSGLADTQYF
TRBV20-1,TRBJ2-4,.,.,TGCAGTGCTAGACTGGGGAACATTCAGTACTTC,CSARLGNIQYF
TRBV4-3,TRBJ1-6,TRBD1,.,TGCGCCAGCACCCCGACAGGGAAGGGTTCACCCCTCCACTTT,CASTPTGKGSPLHF
TRBV11-2,TRBJ2-1,TRBD1,few,TGTGCCAGCAGTCGTCTCCGGGACAGGGGGGGTAAGGAGCAGTTCTTC,CASSRLRDRGGKEQFF
TRBV12-3/TRBV12-4,TRBJ2-2,.,few,TGTGCCAGCAATCCCTTGGGCGGGAACACCGGGGAGCTGTTTTTT,CASNPLGGNTGELFF
TRBV27,TRBJ2-1,.,.,TGTGCCAGCAGTTTAGGGCGGGGTACATACAATGAGCAGTTCTTC,CASSLGRGTYNEQFF
TRBV10-3,TRBJ1-1,.,few,TGTGCCATCAGTGAAAGGGACAAGAACACTGAAGCTTTCTTT,CAISERDKNTEAFF
TRBV18,TRBJ2-3,.,few,TGTGCCAGCTCACCATTACGGGGGGCCCTTCGTAGCACAGATACGCAGTATTTT,CASSPLRGALRSTDTQYF
TRBV21-1,TRBJ2-2,.,few,TGTGCCAGCAGCAAAAGGAAATCCGTCTCTTCGAACACCGGGGAGCTGTTTTTT,CASSKRKSVSSNTGELFF
TRBV20-1,TRBJ2-5,TRBD2,.,TGCAGTGCTAGAGTCCCTAGCGGGGGGGCGGTAGAGACCCAGTACTTC,CSARVPSGGAVETQYF
TRBV18,TRBJ2-4,TRBD2,.,TGTGCCAGCTCGTCAGCGGGAGGGGCCAAAAACATTCAGTACTTC,CASSSAGGAKNIQYF
TRBV20-1,TRBJ1-2,TRBD1,.,TGCAGTGCTACAGGGGGCGACTATGGCTACACCTTC,CSATGGDYGYTF
TRBV25-1,TRBJ2-1,TRBD2,few,TGTGCCAGCACCTCGGGAGGGGGTGAGCAGTTCTTC,CASTSGGGEQFF
TRBV6-6,TRBJ1-3,TRBD1,few,TGCGCCAGCAGTCAGATGACAGGGACGGCGGACACCATATATTTT,CASSQMTGTADTIYF
TRBV10-3,TRBJ2-3,.,few,TGTGCCATCAGTGAGGAGACAGATACGCAGTATTTT,CAISEETDTQYF
TRBV3-1,TRBJ2-3,.,few,TGTGCCAGCAGCCAAGGTGGTACAACTCGGGGAAACACAGATACGCAGTATTTT,CASSQGGTTRGNTDTQYF
TRBV7-2,TRBJ2-5,TRBD2,few,TGTGCCAGCAGCTCTCAGGGCGGGGGGGCCCAAGAGACCCAGTACTTC,CASSSQGGGAQETQYF
TRBV10-3,TRBJ1-1,.,few,TGTGCCATCAGTGGGGGAGCGCGGGAAGCTTTCTTT,CAISGGAREAFF
TRBV12-3/TRBV12-4,TRBJ2-5,.,few,TGTGCCAGCAGTTTAGGCAGGGGAGGACAGAGCGAGACCCAGTACTTC,CASSLGRGGQSETQYF
TRBV27,TRBJ2-7,TRBD2,.,TGTGCCGGCAGAAAGCGGGGCCTCGGTGGCGAGCAGTACTTC,CAGRKRGLGGEQYF
TRBV27,TRBJ1-1,.,.,TGTGCCAGCAGTTTTTGGGGGGGCACTGAAGCTTTCTTT,CASSFWGGTEAFF
TRBV12-3/TRBV12-4,TRBJ2-7,.,few,TGTGCCAGCAGTTTGCTAGGGAACTCCTACGAGCAGTACTTC,CASSLLGNSYEQYF
TRBV2,TRBJ1-2,.,few,TGTGCCAGCAGTGGGAGGTGGCAGGTGGCTGGCTACACCTTC,CASSGRWQVAGYTF
TRBV20-1,TRBJ1-2,TRBD1,.,TGCAGTGCTGTAGCAGCACAGGGGGCGGCTGGCTACACCTTC,CSAVAAQGAAGYTF
TRBV5-4,TRBJ2-7,.,.,TGTGCCAGCAGCTTGGGGCGGACCGGGACCGCAAACGACGAGCAGTACTTC,CASSLGRTGTANDEQYF
TRBV14,TRBJ1-4,.,few,TGTGCCAGCAGCCCAAGAGCCGGCGAAAAACTGTTTTTT,CASSPRAGEKLFF
TRBV7-9,TRBJ2-3,.,.,TGTGCCAGCAGCTTATTTAGGGAAAGTACAGATACGCAGTATTTT,CASSLFRESTDTQYF
TRBV5-1,TRBJ2-7,TRBD1,.,TGCGCCAGCAGCTGGGGGGGGACAGGGGGATCCTACGAGCAGTACTTC,CASSWGGTGGSYEQYF
TRBV20-1,TRBJ2-1,.,.,TGCAGTCCCCGGGGTCTTAACAATGAGCAGTTCTTC,CSPRGLNNEQFF
TRBV7-8,TRBJ1-4,TRBD1,few,TGTGCCAGCAGCTTAGTAAGGGGGCTTGATGAAAAACTGTTTTTT,CASSLVRGLDEKLFF
TRBV20-1,TRBJ1-1,TRBD1,.,TGCAGTGCTCCCGCCGCCCTCGACAGGGTAAACACTGAAGCTTTCTTT,CSAPAALDRVNTEAFF
TRBV4-1,TRBJ2-7,TRBD1,few,TGCGCCAGCAGTCATCCGGGACAGGGTCTCGACGAGCAGTACTTC,CASSHPGQGLDEQYF
TRBV7-9,TRBJ2-7,TRBD1,.,TGTGCCAGCAGCCCGGGACAGGGGGGGTCGGAGGAGCAGTACTTC,CASSPGQGGSEEQYF
TRBV7-7,TRBJ2-2,.,many,TGTGCTAGCAGCTTAACGCTGAACACCGGGGAGCTGTTTTTT,CASSLTLNTGELFF
TRBV29-1,TRBJ2-1,.,.,TGCAGCGTCCGGATGGGCGGGAATGAGCAGTTCTTC,CSVRMGGNEQFF
TRBV4-3,TRBJ2-5,.,.,TGCGCCAGCAGCCAAGATTTGGGCCAGACCCAGTACTTC,CASSQDLGQTQYF
TRBV4-3,TRBJ2-5,TRBD2,.,TGCGCCAGCAGCCCAGATGACGGGAGGGATAGAGAGACCCAGTACTTC,CASSPDDGRDRETQYF
TRBV12-3/TRBV12-4,TRBJ2-1,TRBD2,.,TGTGCCAGCAGTTCCCCCGGGACTAGCGGAAACAATGAGCAGTTCTTC,CASSSPGTSGNNEQFF
TRBV29-1,TRBJ2-4,TRBD1,.,TGCAGCGTTGAAGATCCACAGGGGGCTAAAGCCAAAAACATTCAGTACTTC,CSVEDPQGAKAKNIQYF
TRBV15,TRBJ2-3,TRBD1,few,TGTGCCACCGCCCGAGGGACAGGGCGTTTCTCAGATACGCAGTATTTT,CATARGTGRFSDTQYF
TRBV7-9,TRBJ2-1,.,few,TGTGCCAGCAGCCGGGAGACGGGAGCTTGGGATGAGCAGTTCTTC,CASSRETGAWDEQFF
TRBV11-2,TRBJ2-5,.,few,TGTGCCAGCAGCATTCAGGGAGCCTACCAAGAGACCCAGTACTTC,CASSIQGAYQETQYF
TRBV7-9,TRBJ2-5,.,.,TGTGCCAGCACCGGATCTGGGTTTGGCGAGACCCAGTACTTC,CASTGSGFGETQYF
TRBV4-1,TRBJ1-4,.,.,TGCGCCAGCAGCCAACCCCTCCGGGGATTTAATGAAAAACTGTTTTTT,CASSQPLRGFNEKLFF
TRBV10-1,TRBJ2-3,TRBD2,.,TGCGCCAGCAGTGGAGGACTAGCGGGAGGGCTGGATACGCAGTATTTT,CASSGGLAGGLDTQYF
TRBV9,TRBJ1-2,.,few,TGTGCCAGCAGCGTAGATACGGGGTATGGCTACACCTTC,CASSVDTGYGYTF
TRBV12-3/TRBV12-4,TRBJ1-5,.,.,TGTGCCAGCAGTTTGGAGGGGAGCCCAGGGATTAATCAGCCCCAGCATTTT,CASSLEGSPGINQPQHF
TRBV4-1,TRBJ2-3,.,.,TGCGCCAGCAGCCAAGGTCGGGAAACAGATACGCAGTATTTT,CASSQGRETDTQYF
TRBV20-1,TRBJ2-2,TRBD2,few,TGCAGTGCTATTAGAGCGGGGGGCCAAATCAACACCGGGGAGCTGTTTTTT,CSAIRAGGQINTGELFF
TRBV20-1,TRBJ1-2,TRBD1,.,TGCAGTGCTAGAGATAGCGCGTGGACTTCGTTAGTACAGGGGGACTATGGCTACACCTTC,CSARDSAWTSLVQGDYGYTF
TRBV6-2/TRBV6-3,TRBJ2-1,TRBD2,few,TGTGCCAGCAGCCGACTAGCGGAGAGAGAGCAGTTCTTC,CASSRLAEREQFF
TRBV4-3,TRBJ2-6,.,few,TGCGCCAGCAGCCAAGATTCGGTCCGGTCTCTGGGGGCCAACGTCCTGACTTTC,CASSQDSVRSLGANVLTF
TRBV27,TRBJ2-3,TRBD2,.,TGTGCCAGCGTTGGGCTAGCGGGAGTAACAGATACGCAGTATTTT,CASVGLAGVTDTQYF